A single sample is the source of the 26 T cell receptor beta chains below, sequenced in a study of blood T cell repertoires in COVID-19. TCRdb's copy holds only in-frame clones and misses some; the assay was immunoSEQ multiplex PCR. The sample carries 200,000 to 300,000 clones, about 89% recorded once. Sequencing was performed on peripheral blood. The receptors were gathered from a middle-aged man who had recovered from COVID-19.

V is TRBV5-1 and J is TRBJ1-1, with D unclear. Trimming shortened V by 0 bases and J by 5 bases, and 8 bases separated the two germline ends. The germline V gene encodes CDR1 SGHRS and CDR2 YFSETQ. The CDR3 runs to 13 residues. CDR3 sequence reads: CASSLGGLTEAFF. In DNA form, the CDR3 reads TGCGCCAGCAGCTTGGGAGGGTTAACTGAAGCTTTCTTT.

This chain uses TRBV25-1 with TRBJ2-7; 10 nucleotides line up with TRBD2. The V gene end was trimmed by 2 bases and the J gene end by 2 bases; junction bases not matched to a gene: 0. From germline, CDR1 is MGHDK and CDR2 SYGVNS. The CDR3 length is 14 residues. The CDR3 DNA sequence: TGTGCCAGCAGTGAAACTAGCGGGGCCTACGAGCAGTACTTC. Its translation is CASSETSGAYEQYF.

Only a few counts were recorded for this clone. The chain employs TRBV19 and TRBJ2-7; 9 bases are a match to TRBD1. Germline trimming cut 9 bases from V and 2 bases from J; bases unmatched to any gene: 8. This CDR3 contains 14 residues. The germline CDR1 and CDR2 sequences are LNHDA and SQIVND (reference sequence). The CDR3 protein is CARLPGQGPYEQYF. For the CDR3, the DNA is TGTGCCAGACTTCCGGGACAGGGTCCCTACGAGCAGTACTTC.

This clone appeared many times. V and J are TRBV7-2 and TRBJ1-5; TRBD1 might be the D (6 bases). The CDR3 contains 13 residues. The V gene's germline CDR1 is SGHTA and CDR2 FQGNSA. Between the trimmed V and J ends, which lost 2 bases and 7 bases, there was a span of 9 bases. In nucleotides, the CDR3 is TGTGCCAGCAGCTTATTGACAGGCCAGCCCCAGCATTTT. Protein sequence: CASSLLTGQPQHF.

This clone was found a few times. The chain employs TRBV7-6 and TRBJ2-7, with a weak D call TRBD2 (7 bases). The V gene lost 5 bases and the J gene lost 6 bases, with 17 bases spanning the gap. The CDR3 is made up of 14 amino acids. Germline CDR1 SGHVS, CDR2 FNYEAQ. The CDR3 DNA is TGTGCCAGCAGCGTCGGGGGGCCACGGGCCGAGCAGTACTTC. Its protein is CASSVGGPRAEQYF.

This chain links TRBV7-2 with TRBJ2-5; D perhaps matches TRBD2 (5 bases). V lost 0 bases and J 3 bases, leaving 8 bases between the germline ends. CDR3 length: 14 amino acids. CDR1 and CDR2 from the germline V gene are SGHTA and FQGNSA. CDR3 sequence (DNA): TGTGCCAGCAGCTTAGCGCGGGCCAAAGAGACCCAGTACTTC. Protein: CASSLARAKETQYF.

In this sample, this clone turned up a few times. This chain uses TRBV4-1 with TRBJ1-5, with TRBD1 identical over 10 bases. Trimming at V came to 2 bases and at J to 6 bases, leaving 4 bases not matched to a gene. Germline V lookup: CDR1 MGHRA, CDR2 YSYEKL. The CDR3 covers 15 residues. DNA of the CDR3: TGCGCCAGCAGCCAACTCGGGACAGGGGTTCAGCCCCAGCATTTT. Residues: CASSQLGTGVQPQHF.

This rearrangement joins TRBV10-2 to TRBJ1-4; no reliable D call. V lost 7 bases and J 8 bases, leaving 11 bases between the germline ends. The CDR3 consists of 12 residues. Germline V CDR1 and CDR2: WSHSY, SAAADI. CDR3 amino acids: CASTDPGEKLFF. In nucleotides, the CDR3 is TGCGCCAGCACCGACCCCGGGGAAAAACTGTTTTTT.

The V and J genes are TRBV6-1 and TRBJ2-2, with D perhaps matching TRBD1 (5 bases). The CDR3 extends over 14 amino acids. The germline V gene has CDR1 MNHNS and CDR2 SASEGT. V shed 2 bases and J shed 5 bases, with 9 bases lying between them. CDR3 in DNA: TGTGCCAGCAGTGAACAGGGTCGAACCGGGGAGCTGTTTTTT. It is translated as CASSEQGRTGELFF.

The gene calls are TRBV5-5 and TRBJ2-7, with 7 bases fitting TRBD1. The germline CDR1 and CDR2 sequences are SGHKS and YYEKEE (reference sequence). This CDR3 comprises 14 residues. V lost 5 bases to trimming and J lost 6 bases; unmatched junction nucleotides: 11. The CDR3 sequence is CASRSPGQSFEQYF. The CDR3 DNA is TGTGCCAGCAGATCTCCGGGACAGTCTTTCGAGCAGTACTTC.

The genes are TRBV5-1 and TRBJ2-7, with 9 bases fitting TRBD2. CDR3 size: 15 residues. CDR1 is SGHRS, CDR2 YFSETQ, per germline. Trimming at V came to 5 bases and at J to 5 bases, leaving 11 bases not matched to a gene. The CDR3 DNA sequence: TGCGCCAGCAGGCAATCTAGCGGGGTCTGGGACGAGCAGTACTTC. Residues: CASRQSSGVWDEQYF.

The rearrangement joins TRBV7-2 to TRBJ2-5; 12 bases map to TRBD1. Germline values: CDR1 SGHTA, CDR2 FQGNSA. The CDR3 contains 16 residues. With V trimmed by 0 bases and J by 4 bases, 3 bases remained unmatched. CDR3 DNA sequence: TGTGCCAGCAGCTTAGCGGGGACAGGGGGCGTAGAGACCCAGTACTTC. It yields the protein CASSLAGTGGVETQYF. Filled out from reference TRBV7-2 and TRBJ2-5, the complete variable domain reads GAGVSQSPSNKVTEKGKDVELRCDPISGHTALYWYRQSLGQGLEFLIYFQGNSAPDKSGLPSDRFSAERTGGSVSTLTIQRTQQEDSAVYLCASSLAGTGGVETQYFGPGTRLLVL.

The chain uses TRBV6-5 and TRBJ2-7; D is possibly TRBD1 (6 bases). Trimming cost V 5 bases and J 4 bases, with 12 bases left between them. Germline values: CDR1 MNHEY, CDR2 SVGAGI. This CDR3 spans 13 amino acids. CDR3 DNA sequence: TGTGCCAGCAGTCAGGGGACGGGATACGAGCAGTACTTC. Protein: CASSQGTGYEQYF.

The gene calls are TRBV4-1 and TRBJ2-3; D is possibly TRBD2 (6 bases). The length of the CDR3 is 16 residues. Germline lookup yields CDR1 MGHRA and CDR2 YSYEKL. V was pared by 5 bases and J by 0 bases, with 15 bases between. CDR3 sequence reads: CASSTTTGLSTDTQYF. The CDR3 nucleotides read TGCGCCAGCAGCACGACAACGGGACTCAGCACAGATACGCAGTATTTT.

The V gene is TRBV5-6, the J gene TRBJ2-5, with 8 bases matching TRBD2. Germline V gene lookup returns CDR1 SGHDT and CDR2 YYEEEE. V dropped 4 bases and J dropped 4; count of bases not matched to a gene: 9. The CDR3 runs to 15 residues. The CDR3 sequence is CASSPGGGLGETQYF. The DNA for the CDR3 is TGTGCCAGCAGCCCGGGCGGGGGGCTTGGAGAGACCCAGTACTTC. Full variable domain (remainder filled in from reference TRBV5-6 and TRBJ2-5): DAGVTQSPTHLIKTRGQQVTLRCSPKSGHDTVSWYQQALGQGPQFIFQYYEEEERQRGNFPDRFSGHQFPNYSSELNVNALLLGDSALYLCASSPGGGLGETQYFGPGTRLLVL.

The chain couples TRBV11-2 to TRBJ1-3, with 7 bases matching TRBD1. Trimming at V came to 2 bases and at J to 3 bases, leaving 1 base not matched to a gene. Germline-derived CDR1 and CDR2 are SGHAT and FQNNGV. This CDR3 has 14 amino acids. This CDR3 reads CASSLNRGGNTIYF. The CDR3 DNA is TGTGCCAGCAGCTTAAACAGGGGTGGAAACACCATATATTTT.

The rearrangement uses TRBV5-6 and TRBJ2-3, with TRBD2 matching over 7 bases. Germline CDR1 reads SGHDT; CDR2 reads YYEEEE. This CDR3 is built from 15 residues. V lost 2 bases to trimming and J lost 3 bases; unmatched junction nucleotides: 6. The CDR3 sequence is CASSFGRGGTDTQYF. In DNA form, the CDR3 reads TGTGCCAGCAGCTTTGGTAGGGGAGGGACAGATACGCAGTATTTT. Supplemented by reference TRBV5-6 and TRBJ2-3, the full variable domain reads DAGVTQSPTHLIKTRGQQVTLRCSPKSGHDTVSWYQQALGQGPQFIFQYYEEEERQRGNFPDRFSGHQFPNYSSELNVNALLLGDSALYLCASSFGRGGTDTQYFGPGTRLTVL.

The genes are TRBV7-9 and TRBJ2-2, with 7 bases lining up with TRBD2. This CDR3 contains 14 residues. Germline assignment: CDR1 SEHNR and CDR2 FQNEAQ (reference sequence). V was clipped by 5 bases and J by 5 bases; unmatched bases: 5. Written as DNA, the CDR3 is TGTGCCAGCAGCACCCGGGGGGTTACCGGGGAGCTGTTTTTT. Translated, it gives CASSTRGVTGELFF.

CDR3 sequence reads: CASSVGTSGSTYF. The DNA for the CDR3 is TGTGCCAGCAGCGTCGGGACTAGCGGATCGACGTACTTC. The V call is TRBV6-2 or TRBV6-3, the J call TRBJ2-5, with 11 bases fitting TRBD2. Trimming took 6 bases from V and 13 from J; bases not matched to a gene: 10. Germline V gene data show CDR1 as MNHEY and CDR2 as SVGEGT. The CDR3 sequence is 13 residues long.

This clone has ten or more counts. The rearrangement uses TRBV2 and TRBJ2-7; 7 bases align to TRBD1. V lost 8 bases and J lost 6; bases outside the gene matches: 10. Germline loops: CDR1 SNHLY, CDR2 FYNNEI. CDR3 size: 13 residues. The CDR3 reads CASGVLRGPEQYF. The CDR3 DNA is TGTGCCAGCGGGGTGTTGAGGGGGCCCGAGCAGTACTTC.

This rearrangement joins TRBV21-1 to TRBJ2-7; the table gives TRBD1 as D, unverified against the DNA. TRBV21-1 is a listed pseudogene. The CDR3 extends over 15 amino acids. The CDR3 is CASSIHGTGGYEQYF. CDR3 in DNA: TGTGCCAGCAGCATCCACGGGACAGGGGGCTACGAGCAGTACTTC.

The DNA of the CDR3 is TGTGCCAGCAGTACAGGGGCCCAGAGAAACACTGAAGCTTTCTTT. It encodes CASSTGAQRNTEAFF. The chain has TRBV27 and TRBJ1-1; 7 bases are shared with TRBD1. Germline-derived CDR1 and CDR2 are MNHEY and SMNVEV (reference sequence). Unmatched junction bases numbered 8, after V lost 5 bases and J lost 2 bases. The CDR3 is 15 residues long.

The chain joins TRBV5-1 to TRBJ2-7; 11 positions match TRBD2. V gave up 0 bases and J gave up 6 bases; unmatched junction bases: 14. The germline V gene encodes CDR1 SGHRS and CDR2 YFSETQ. This CDR3 comprises 18 residues. CDR3 DNA: TGCGCCAGCAGCTTGGTATTAGCGGGAGGGCCTACGTTGAGCGAGCAGTACTTC. Its protein is CASSLVLAGGPTLSEQYF.

The rearrangement links TRBV12-3 or TRBV12-4 to TRBJ1-2; D gene ambiguous. The CDR3 is 13 residues long. Trimming stripped 5 bases from V and 7 bases from J, with 14 bases between. The CDR3 DNA follows: TGTGCCAGCAGTACTCCAGGACTCTCTGGCTACACCTTC. Translated, it gives CASSTPGLSGYTF.

The chain combines TRBV6-5 with TRBJ2-7; D may be TRBD2 (6 bases). The germline CDR1 and CDR2 sequences are MNHEY and SVGAGI. The CDR3 contains 16 residues. V gave up 2 bases and J gave up 4 bases, with 18 bases separating them. CDR3 nucleotide sequence: TGTGCCAGCAGTTACCGAACCGGAGGGCAGAGATACGAGCAGTACTTC. Amino acids: CASSYRTGGQRYEQYF.

V and J are TRBV27 and TRBJ2-7, with 7 bases lining up with TRBD1. CDR1 and CDR2 (germline): MNHEY, SMNVEV (reference sequence). The CDR3 consists of 13 residues. Losses at the gene ends were 5 bases for V and 4 bases for J; bases not matched to a gene: 5. DNA of the CDR3: TGTGCCAGCAGTCCCGGGACAGAATACGAGCAGTACTTC. Its protein product is CASSPGTEYEQYF.